This passage covers 13 T cell receptor beta chains from one sample sequenced in a study of cytomegalovirus exposure and HLA in healthy donors. The PCR used 60 Vbeta and 13 Jbeta primers. Sequencing was performed with immunoSEQ multiplex PCR; in TCRdb, only in-frame clones are kept and a portion is missing. This sample's table reports fewer than 130,000 clones. The sample comprised PBMCs. These receptors came from a man in his fifties or sixties in good health and CMV-seronegative.

J is TRBJ2-6 and V is TRBV30; no firm D call. This CDR3 is 12 amino acids long. Per germline, CDR1 GTSNPN and CDR2 SVGIG (reference sequence). Trimming shortened V by 6 bases and J by 0 bases, and 3 bases separated the two germline ends. The DNA of the CDR3 is TGTGCCTGTAGCTCTGGGGCCAACGTCCTGACTTTC. It translates to CACSSGANVLTF.

V usage is TRBV5-1 and J usage is TRBJ2-2, with a weak D call TRBD2 (5 bases). CDR3 length: 13 residues. Trimming pared 4 bases from V and 6 bases from J, leaving 10 bases between. Germline V gene lookup returns CDR1 SGHRS and CDR2 YFSETQ. The CDR3 bases are TGCGCCAGCAGCCAATCTAGCTCCGGGGAGCTGTTTTTT. Translating gives CASSQSSSGELFF.

The chain employs TRBV11-3 and TRBJ2-1, with 8 bases matching TRBD1. The CDR3 consists of 15 residues. The V segment lost 0 bases and the J segment 3 bases; nucleotides outside the gene matches: 1. Germline lookup yields CDR1 SGHNT and CDR2 YENEEA. The CDR3 protein is CASSLDTGGYNEQFF. The CDR3 DNA sequence: TGTGCCAGCAGCTTAGATACAGGGGGCTACAATGAGCAGTTCTTC.

This chain links TRBV6-1 with TRBJ1-2, with D unresolved. This CDR3 comprises 11 residues. V lost 4 bases and J 8 bases, leaving 8 bases between the germline ends. Germline CDR1 reads MNHNS; CDR2 reads SASEGT. CDR3 DNA: TGTGCCAGCAGTGCCTGGCCGGGCTACACCTTC. Its translation: CASSAWPGYTF.

This rearrangement joins TRBV18 to TRBJ1-5; 7 bases map to TRBD1. Germline CDR1 KGHSH, CDR2 LQKENI. This CDR3 is built from 17 residues. V gave up 0 bases and J gave up 3 bases; unmatched junction bases: 8. CDR3 nucleotides: TGTGCCAGCTCACCACCGGGGGGTGAGGGGGCCAATCAGCCCCAGCATTTT. Its protein product is CASSPPGGEGANQPQHF.

This rearrangement joins TRBV19 to TRBJ2-5; the match to TRBD2 covers 11 bases. The CDR3 length is 15 residues. Trimming at V came to 5 bases and at J to 1 base, leaving 3 bases not matched to a gene. CDR1 is LNHDA and CDR2 is SQIVND in the germline V gene (reference sequence). As DNA, the CDR3 is TGTGCCAGTAGTGGTCTAGCGGGAGGCCAAGAGACCCAGTACTTC. Translation: CASSGLAGGQETQYF.

V is TRBV7-2 and J is TRBJ1-1; D is unclear. Looked up from germline, CDR1 is SGHTA and CDR2 is FQGNSA. Trimming cost V 1 base and J 4 bases, with 13 bases left between them. CDR3 length: 15 amino acids. DNA of the CDR3: TGTGCCAGCAGCTTAGAAGGAACCCCGGGCACTGAAGCTTTCTTT. Its translation is CASSLEGTPGTEAFF.

J is TRBJ2-1 and V is TRBV29-1, with 11 bases lining up with TRBD2. The V gene's germline CDR1 is SQVTM and CDR2 ANQGSEA. V lost 7 bases to trimming and J lost 3 bases; unmatched junction nucleotides: 5. The CDR3 runs 14 residues. The CDR3 DNA follows: TGCAGCGCTTCGGGACTAGCGGACTACAATGAGCAGTTCTTC. Its protein is CSASGLADYNEQFF.

The chain is built from TRBV5-5 and TRBJ2-7; 10 bases align to TRBD1. The V gene's germline CDR1 is SGHKS and CDR2 YYEKEE (reference sequence). The CDR3 consists of 15 residues. The J segment lost 4 bases and the V segment lost 4 bases, leaving 8 bases of the junction unmatched. The CDR3 reads CASSPPDRGPYEQYF. Here the CDR3 DNA reads TGTGCCAGCAGCCCCCCCGACAGGGGGCCGTACGAGCAGTACTTC.

V is TRBV13 and J is TRBJ2-3, with 7 bases lining up with TRBD1. In germline, CDR1 is PRHDT, CDR2 FYEKMQ (reference sequence). V lost 6 bases and J lost 0; bases outside the gene matches: 9. CDR3 length: 16 residues. Written as DNA, the CDR3 is TGTGCCAGCAGTCTCGGGGTGACAGGGAGCACAGATACGCAGTATTTT. This codes for CASSLGVTGSTDTQYF. Variable domain in full (rest from reference TRBV13 and TRBJ2-3): AAGVIQSPRHLIKEKRETATLKCYPIPRHDTVYWYQQGPGQDPQFLISFYEKMQSDKGSIPDRFSAQQFSDYHSELNMSSLELGDSALYFCASSLGVTGSTDTQYFGPGTRLTVL.

The chain carries TRBV19 and TRBJ2-5, with 9 bases that match TRBD1. This CDR3 is 14 amino acids long. Germline lookup yields CDR1 LNHDA and CDR2 SQIVND (reference sequence). Unmatched junction bases numbered 6, after V lost 5 bases and J lost 5 bases. The CDR3 loop reads CASSPDRGIETQYF. The CDR3 nucleotides are TGTGCCAGTAGTCCAGACAGGGGGATTGAGACCCAGTACTTC.

The chain combines TRBV10-3 with TRBJ1-5; TRBD1 matches at 8 bases. V lost 3 bases, J lost 5 bases, and 3 bases stayed unmatched. The CDR3 length is 14 residues. Looked up from germline, CDR1 is ENHRY and CDR2 is SYGVKD. CDR3 DNA sequence: TGTGCCATCAGTGAAGACAGGGGCGATCAGCCCCAGCATTTT. This gives the protein CAISEDRGDQPQHF.

The genes are TRBV6-6 and TRBJ1-2; D unresolved. Germline V lookup: CDR1 MNHNY, CDR2 SVGAGI (reference sequence). V was trimmed by 6 bases and J by 5 bases, leaving 10 bases between them. CDR3 size: 12 residues. The CDR3: CASSQRTYGYTF. The CDR3 DNA follows: TGTGCCAGCAGCCAACGGACTTATGGCTACACCTTC.